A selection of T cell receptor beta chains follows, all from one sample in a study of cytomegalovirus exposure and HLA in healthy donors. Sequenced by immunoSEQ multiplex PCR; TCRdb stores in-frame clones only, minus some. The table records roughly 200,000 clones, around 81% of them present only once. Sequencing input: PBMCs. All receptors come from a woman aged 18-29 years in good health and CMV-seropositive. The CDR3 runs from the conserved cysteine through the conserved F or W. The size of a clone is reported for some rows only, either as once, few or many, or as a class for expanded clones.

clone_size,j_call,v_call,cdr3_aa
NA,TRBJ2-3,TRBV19,CASSTGLAVADTQYF
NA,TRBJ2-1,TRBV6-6,CASTLDRVRGNEQFF
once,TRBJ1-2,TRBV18,CASSPTQQGDGYTF
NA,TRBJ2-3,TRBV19,CASSRRDTQYF
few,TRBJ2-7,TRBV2,CASSELGDYEQYF
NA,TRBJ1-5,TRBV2,CASSEGAAGNQPQHF
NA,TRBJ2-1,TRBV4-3,CASSQEWTSYNEQFF
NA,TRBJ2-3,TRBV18,CASSPTSGTSGRSTDTQYF
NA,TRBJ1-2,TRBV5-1,CASSLDQGGYGYTF
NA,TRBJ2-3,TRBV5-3,CARSLSAGQGRDTQYF
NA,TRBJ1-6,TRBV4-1,CASSQEMVRDRGTSPLHF
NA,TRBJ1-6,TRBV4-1,CASSQGSVGFYNSPLHF
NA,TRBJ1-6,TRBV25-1,CASSVLGQGNSPLHF
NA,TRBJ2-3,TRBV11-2,CASSARGGTDTQYF
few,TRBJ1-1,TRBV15,CATSRRTGLMNTEAFF
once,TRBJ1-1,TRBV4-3,CASSPTSGQASMNTEAFF
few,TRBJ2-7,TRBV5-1,CASSLDPGRRYEQYF
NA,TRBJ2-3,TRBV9,CASSVRGYDTQYF
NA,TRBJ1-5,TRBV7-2,CASSLRGNQPQHF
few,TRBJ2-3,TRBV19,CASSISRGAGVPDTQYF
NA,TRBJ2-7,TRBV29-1,CSARQGPTPDEQYF
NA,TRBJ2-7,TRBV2,CASRGSVYEQYF
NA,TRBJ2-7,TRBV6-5,CASSIRQGKAYEQYF
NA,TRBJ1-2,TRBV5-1,CASSLQGASGWYGYTF
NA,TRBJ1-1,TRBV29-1,CSVAPLGSEAFF
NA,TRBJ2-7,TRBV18,CASSPARTTYEQYF
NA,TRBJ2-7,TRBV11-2,CASSRESGSSYEQYF
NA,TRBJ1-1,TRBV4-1,CASSQDQATNTEAFF
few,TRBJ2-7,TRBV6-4,CANPRGRRYEQYF
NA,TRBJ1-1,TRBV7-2,CASSLSTVTEAFF
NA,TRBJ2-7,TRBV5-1,CASSSIGQGGYEQYF
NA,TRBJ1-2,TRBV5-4,CASSFPGLKDGYTF
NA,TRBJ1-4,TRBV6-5,CASSNWGPGEKLFF
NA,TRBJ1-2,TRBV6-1,CASSGVFYGYTF
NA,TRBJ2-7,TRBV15,CATRMPGHHEQYF
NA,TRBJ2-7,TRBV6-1,CASKAGPYEQYF
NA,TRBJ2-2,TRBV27,CASSLDRGGTGELFF
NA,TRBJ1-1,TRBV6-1,CASSELWRSTEAFF
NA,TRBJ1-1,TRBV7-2,CASSPGVSGAEAFF
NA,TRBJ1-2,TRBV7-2,CASRTDSNYGYTF
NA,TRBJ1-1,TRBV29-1,CSVFDGTGVSEAFF
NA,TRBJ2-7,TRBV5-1,CASSWTGVWEQYF